These 30 T cell receptor beta chains came from one sample sequenced in a study of T cell repertoires in cytomegalovirus infection. TCRdb redid the calling of the reads with MiXCR, one entry per CDR3 protein. The sample contains over 150,000 distinct CDR3 sequences, around 15% of which appear only once. Sequenced input: PBMCs. All receptors derive from a human donor in good health (CMV status not recorded). Some clones in this sample may be carry-over from other donors' samples.

The CDR3 here is CSATDRVGSGYTF. The CDR3 coding sequence is TGCAGTGCTACCGACAGGGTCGGGTCTGGCTACACCTTC. The gene calls are TRBV20-1 and TRBJ1-2; 7 bases map to TRBD1. The CDR3 contains 13 residues. Germline V gene lookup returns CDR1 DFQATT and CDR2 SNEGSKA (reference sequence). With 4 bases clipped from V and 7 bases from J, the junction kept 9 bases outside the gene matches.

The V and J genes are TRBV10-3 and TRBJ1-2; unclear D gene. Trimming removed 2 bases from V and 2 bases from J, with 6 bases in between. The CDR3 runs to 13 residues. Germline V gene sequence: CDR1 ENHRY, CDR2 SYGVKD. The DNA of the CDR3 is TGTGCCATCAGTGAGATAGGGAACTATGGCTACACCTTC. Its translation: CAISEIGNYGYTF.

In its sample, this clonotype was seen many times. The genes are TRBV11-2 and TRBJ2-7; no definite D call. V shed 5 bases and J shed 4 bases, with 12 bases lying between them. CDR3 length: 13 amino acids. CDR1 SGHAT and CDR2 FQNNGV come from the germline V gene. Here the CDR3 DNA reads TGTGCCAGCAGCCCATCCCGGGTTTACGAGCAGTACTTC. Encoded protein: CASSPSRVYEQYF.

In its sample, this clonotype was seen many times. The V call is TRBV7-3, the J call TRBJ2-1; the D is unclear. The CDR3 covers 15 residues. From germline, CDR1 is SGHTA and CDR2 FQGTGA. V lost 8 bases, J lost 0 bases, and 14 bases lay in between. DNA of the CDR3: TGTGCCAGCGCCTATCGAGGTGGCTCCTACAATGAGCAGTTCTTC. Its translation: CASAYRGGSYNEQFF.

The table lists this clonotype with many counts. The genes are TRBV6-1 and TRBJ2-1; 7 nucleotides line up with TRBD2. CDR3 length: 18 residues. The germline V gene encodes CDR1 MNHNS and CDR2 SASEGT. Unmatched junction bases numbered 11, after V lost 3 bases and J lost 0 bases. The CDR3 sequence: CASSEGGGTFSSYNEQFF. The CDR3 DNA reads as TGTGCCAGCAGTGAGGGGGGAGGGACTTTTAGCTCCTACAATGAGCAGTTCTTC.

This clonotype has just a few counts. V usage is TRBV7-6 and J usage is TRBJ1-1, with TRBD1 as a possible D gene (6 bases). Germline V lookup: CDR1 SGHVS, CDR2 FNYEAQ. V was shortened by 1 base and J by 11 bases, with 14 bases between the two germline ends. The CDR3 runs to 13 residues. The CDR3 region has the DNA TGTGCCAGCAGCTTAGAACCGGGGCAGGGGGCTTTCTTT. It specifies CASSLEPGQGAFF.

This clonotype was seen more than once but under ten times. V gene TRBV7-9 combines with J gene TRBJ1-4, with a possible D match to TRBD1 (5 bases). The CDR3 sequence is 15 residues long. Trimming took off 5 bases at V and 13 bases at J, with 23 bases between the two ends. The germline CDR1 and CDR2 sequences are SEHNR and FQNEAQ (reference sequence). The CDR3 DNA is TGTGCCAGCAGCCCGACGGGGGAACCCCAGGTGGGACTGTTTTTT. This codes for CASSPTGEPQVGLFF.

This clonotype was recorded many times. The V and J genes are TRBV6-1 and TRBJ1-4, with a possible D match to TRBD1 (5 bases). Trimming shortened V by 11 bases and J by 3 bases, and 13 bases separated the two germline ends. Germline-derived CDR1 and CDR2 are MNHNS and SASEGT. This CDR3 is built from 13 residues. The CDR3 loop is CAARGPANEKLFF. Written as DNA, the CDR3 is TGTGCCGCGAGGGGACCGGCTAATGAAAAACTGTTTTTT.

This clonotype was picked up a small number of times. The chain links TRBV14 to TRBJ2-2; unclear D gene. The CDR3 has 13 residues. Germline V gives CDR1 SGHDN, CDR2 FVKESK. With 3 bases removed from V and 6 bases from J, the gap between germline ends came to 8 bases. The DNA for the CDR3 is TGTGCCAGCAGCCACCAACGAGCCGGGGAGCTGTTTTTT. Its translation is CASSHQRAGELFF.

The gene calls are TRBV29-1 and TRBJ1-1, with no clear D. The V end was cut by 2 bases, the J end by 7 bases, with 14 bases between. Germline V CDR1 and CDR2: SQVTM, ANQGSEA. The CDR3 extends over 13 amino acids. For the CDR3, the DNA is TGCAGCGTTGAACAGACTAAAGGTGGTGAAGCTTTCTTT. It yields the protein CSVEQTKGGEAFF. Combining the CDR3 with reference TRBV29-1 and TRBJ1-1 gives the whole variable domain SAVISQKPSRDICQRGTSLTIQCQVDSQVTMMFWYRQQPGQSLTLIATANQGSEATYESGFVIDKFPISRPNLTFSTLTVSNMSPEDSSIYLCSVEQTKGGEAFFGQGTRLTVV.

This clonotype was picked up many times. The rearrangement uses TRBV7-9 and TRBJ1-2, with 12 bases lining up with TRBD1. Germline V gene data show CDR1 as SEHNR and CDR2 as FQNEAQ (reference sequence). The V and J ends lost 3 bases and 4 bases, in that order; junction bases with no gene match: 3. The CDR3 extends over 15 amino acids. This CDR3 reads CASSFPGQGAYGYTF. The CDR3 DNA reads as TGTGCCAGCAGCTTCCCGGGACAGGGGGCCTATGGCTACACCTTC.

This clonotype was detected only a few times. V usage is TRBV19 and J usage is TRBJ2-1, with 10 positions matching TRBD2. V trimming: 7 bases; J trimming: 7 bases; junction bases outside the gene matches: 7. Germline V gives CDR1 LNHDA, CDR2 SQIVND (reference sequence). This CDR3 has 14 amino acids. The DNA for the CDR3 is TGTGCCAGTACTTTAGCGGGAGGTAGTAATGAGCAGTTCTTC. Translating gives CASTLAGGSNEQFF.

This clonotype was found a few times. The genes are TRBV28 and TRBJ2-2; 9 bases are a match to TRBD1. Trimming removed 7 bases from V and 7 bases from J; junction bases left unmatched: 13. This CDR3 spans 16 amino acids. In germline, CDR1 is MDHEN, CDR2 SYDVKM. The CDR3 DNA is TGTGCCAGCATCCTAGCTGGGACAGGGAAAGGCGGGGAGCTGTTTTTT. Translated: CASILAGTGKGGELFF.

This clonotype showed up many times. V is TRBV7-9 and J is TRBJ2-5; tentatively, D is TRBD1 (6 bases). V dropped 6 bases and J dropped 1 base, with 15 bases sitting between them. This CDR3 spans 15 amino acids. CDR1 and CDR2 from the germline V gene are SEHNR and FQNEAQ (reference sequence). Here the CDR3 reads CASSFFQGFQETQYF. CDR3 DNA: TGTGCCAGCAGTTTTTTTCAGGGGTTCCAAGAGACCCAGTACTTC.

Worth noting for this clonotype: This may arise from a read error, as a much more abundant clone is one base away. The chain is built from TRBV7-8 and TRBJ1-5; 7 bases match TRBD1. CDR1 SGHVS and CDR2 FQNEAQ come from the germline V gene. The CDR3 extends over 16 amino acids. V shed 5 bases and J 8 bases; nucleotides not matched to a gene: 15. The CDR3: CASSPMGGGRGEPQHF. CDR3 bases: TGTGCCAGCAGCCCCATGGGAGGGGGCAGAGGGGAGCCCCAGCATTTT. The variable domain in full, with the rest retrieved from reference TRBV7-8 and TRBJ1-5, is GAGVSQSPRYKVAKRGQDVALRCDPISGHVSLFWYQQALGQGPEFLTYFQNEAQLDKSGLPSDRFFAERPEGSVSTLKIQRTQQEDSAVYLCASSPMGGGRGEPQHFGDGTRLSIL.

This clonotype was seen only a few times. The CDR3 coding sequence is TGTGCCAGCAGTGACAGCTACTACGAGCAGTACTTC. Its translation is CASSDSYYEQYF. V usage is TRBV6-2 or TRBV6-3 and J usage is TRBJ2-7; tentatively, D is TRBD1 (5 bases). The germline V gene encodes CDR1 MNHEY and CDR2 SVGEGT. Trimming cost V 5 bases and J 3 bases, with 8 bases left between them. The CDR3 extends over 12 amino acids.

The chain carries TRBV6-1 and TRBJ2-5; maybe TRBD2 (5 bases). Trimming shortened V by 2 bases and J by 4 bases, and 14 bases separated the two germline ends. The CDR3 contains 15 residues. The germline V gene encodes CDR1 MNHNS and CDR2 SASEGT. This CDR3 is CASSENRAGGETQYF. CDR3 nucleotides: TGTGCCAGCAGTGAAAATAGAGCCGGAGGAGAGACCCAGTACTTC.

This chain joins TRBV10-3 and TRBJ1-1; possible D gene TRBD1, 5 bases. V was pared by 6 bases and J by 0 bases, with 17 bases between. The germline CDR1 and CDR2 sequences are ENHRY and SYGVKD. This CDR3 is 16 amino acids long. The DNA for the CDR3 is TGTGCCATCAGATCGGATCAGGGTGGGATGAACACTGAAGCTTTCTTT. Translating it yields CAIRSDQGGMNTEAFF.

This clonotype was picked up many times. This chain links TRBV7-6 with TRBJ2-1; 7 nucleotides match TRBD2. The CDR3 sequence is 15 residues long. Germline V gives CDR1 SGHVS, CDR2 FNYEAQ. V lost 5 bases, J lost 5 bases, and 9 bases stayed unmatched. The CDR3 region has the DNA TGTGCCAGCAGCCTCCAAGCGGGAACCCACAATGAGCAGTTCTTC. Protein: CASSLQAGTHNEQFF.

This clonotype has at least ten counts. The J gene is TRBJ2-1, the V gene TRBV7-2, with D tentatively TRBD2 (7 bases). This CDR3 has 19 residues. Germline CDR1 SGHTA, CDR2 FQGNSA. V dropped 1 base and J dropped 6 bases, with 25 bases sitting between them. CDR3: CASSLVGGGWGEGRNEQFF. The DNA of the CDR3 is TGTGCCAGCAGCTTAGTAGGGGGGGGGTGGGGGGAGGGCCGCAATGAGCAGTTCTTC.

The rearrangement joins TRBV20-1 to TRBJ2-3; D is undetermined. This CDR3 has 12 amino acids. V was clipped by 5 bases and J by 5 bases, with 11 bases between them. Germline V CDR1 and CDR2: DFQATT, SNEGSKA (reference sequence). CDR3 DNA: TGCAGTGCTGTTAGACTGGTAGATACGCAGTATTTT. Its translation is CSAVRLVDTQYF.

The CDR3 DNA is TGTGCCAGCAGTTTAGTGGCTAGCGGGGGCTATGAGCAGTTCTTC. Its translation: CASSLVASGGYEQFF. This chain links TRBV27 with TRBJ2-1; 10 bases line up with TRBD2. With 2 bases clipped from V and 8 bases from J, the junction kept 6 bases outside the gene matches. Germline lookup yields CDR1 MNHEY and CDR2 SMNVEV (reference sequence). The CDR3 is made up of 15 amino acids.

In this sample, this clonotype turned up a few times. The rearrangement joins TRBV12-3 or TRBV12-4 to TRBJ1-5, with unresolved D. The CDR3 is made up of 13 amino acids. V lost 3 bases to trimming and J lost 3 bases, with 6 bases between them. The CDR3 nucleotides are TGTGCCAGCAGTTTGAAGGACAATCAGCCCCAGCATTTT. It translates to CASSLKDNQPQHF.

This clonotype showed up just a few times. This chain uses TRBV4-3 with TRBJ2-1; D is ambiguous. Trimming took off 0 bases at V and 1 base at J, with 7 bases between the two ends. The V gene's germline CDR1 is LGHNA and CDR2 YSLEER. The CDR3 totals 15 residues. In DNA form, the CDR3 reads TGCGCCAGCAGCCAAGATAAAGGGTCCTACAATGAGCAGTTCTTC. Translated, it gives CASSQDKGSYNEQFF.

This clonotype appeared many times. The chain joins TRBV20-1 to TRBJ1-1, with D possibly matching TRBD1 (5 bases). The CDR3 length is 14 residues. Germline loops: CDR1 DFQATT, CDR2 SNEGSKA (reference sequence). V lost 1 base and J 3 bases, leaving 12 bases between the germline ends. Here the CDR3 DNA reads TGCAGTGCTAGAGCCGGGGCCGATTACACTGAAGCTTTCTTT. Residues: CSARAGADYTEAFF.

This clonotype has just a few counts. V is TRBV20-1 and J is TRBJ2-7; D is perhaps TRBD1 (6 bases). V was cut by 1 base and J by 5 bases, with 15 bases left in between. Looked up from germline, CDR1 is DFQATT and CDR2 is SNEGSKA (reference sequence). The CDR3 extends over 14 amino acids. The CDR3 bases are TGCAGTGCTAGAGGGGGGCAGGGATTCCACGAGCAGTACTTC. Protein sequence: CSARGGQGFHEQYF.

This clonotype was seen ten or more times. The chain joins TRBV7-2 to TRBJ2-6, with D possibly TRBD2 on 5 matching bases. With 5 bases removed from V and 0 bases from J, the gap between germline ends came to 11 bases. CDR3 length: 16 amino acids. Germline assignment: CDR1 SGHTA and CDR2 FQGNSA. The CDR3 DNA follows: TGTGCCAGCAGCAGCGGCGGGCACTCTGGGGCCAACGTCCTGACTTTC. As protein: CASSSGGHSGANVLTF.

This clonotype has a count of ten or more. The V gene is TRBV12-3 or TRBV12-4, the J gene TRBJ2-7; D is unresolved. The V and J ends lost 3 bases and 2 bases respectively, with 2 bases between them. The CDR3 covers 11 residues. CDR3 sequence reads: CASSLTYEQYF. The CDR3 DNA follows: TGTGCCAGCAGTTTGACCTACGAGCAGTACTTC.

This clonotype was found many times. The rearrangement uses TRBV7-9 and TRBJ1-1; D not certain. Trimming left V 5 bases short and J 7 bases short, with 14 bases between. CDR1 and CDR2 from the germline V gene are SEHNR and FQNEAQ (reference sequence). The CDR3 consists of 13 residues. CDR3 bases: TGTGCCAGCAGCCCCCAAAATGGCCTTGAAGCTTTCTTT. Translated: CASSPQNGLEAFF.

The chain joins TRBV29-1 to TRBJ2-7; D is possibly TRBD1 (5 bases). There are 14 residues in the CDR3. Germline V gene data show CDR1 as SQVTM and CDR2 as ANQGSEA. The germline V and J ends were trimmed by 1 base and 3 bases, with 13 bases remaining between them. CDR3 sequence reads: CSVEGEKGFYEQYF. The DNA for the CDR3 is TGCAGCGTTGAAGGGGAAAAGGGGTTCTACGAGCAGTACTTC.